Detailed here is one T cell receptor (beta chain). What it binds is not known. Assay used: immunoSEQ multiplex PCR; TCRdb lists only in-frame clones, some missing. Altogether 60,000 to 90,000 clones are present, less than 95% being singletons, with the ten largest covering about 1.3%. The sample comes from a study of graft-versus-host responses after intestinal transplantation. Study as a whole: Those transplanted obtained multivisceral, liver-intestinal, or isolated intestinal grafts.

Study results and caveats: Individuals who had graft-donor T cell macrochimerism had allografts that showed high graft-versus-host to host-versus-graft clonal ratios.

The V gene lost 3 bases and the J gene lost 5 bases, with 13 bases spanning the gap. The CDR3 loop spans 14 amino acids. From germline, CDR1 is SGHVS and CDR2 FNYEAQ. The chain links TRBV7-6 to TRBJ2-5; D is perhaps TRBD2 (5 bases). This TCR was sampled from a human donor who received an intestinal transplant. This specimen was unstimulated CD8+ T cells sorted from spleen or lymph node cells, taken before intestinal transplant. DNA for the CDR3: TGTGCCAGCAGCTTGGGATATTGGGAGGAGACCCAGTACTTC. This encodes CASSLGYWEETQYF.